This T cell receptor (beta chain) emerged from a study of beta chain features in type 1 diabetes. Across the whole study: The samples had about 100,000,000 sorted cells examined in all. General study results and limits: People with Type 1 diabetes carried modestly yet significantly shorter TCRB CDR3s in all four CD4+ subsets.

Turning to this clone: Its specificity is unknown.

Blood was drawn once from each donor into heparinised tubes. The draws averaged around 110 mL. Without exception, sorted populations had purity beyond 98%. All of the isolated RNA was reverse transcribed, so expressed TCRB transcripts were sequenced. Naive, central memory and regulatory T cell samples averaged around 3.5 million immunoSEQ reads each. Libraries were prepared by immunoSEQ multiplex PCR; TCRdb keeps only in-frame clonotypes and omits some of them. The repertoire holds some 150,000 clones, with approximately 10% as singletons. Trimming cost V 7 bases and J 0 bases; bases outside gene matches: 8. The CDR3 sequence is 16 residues long. Germline V CDR1 and CDR2: ENHRY, SYGVKD.

This sequence originates from a woman in her 30s with type 1 diabetes. The specimen sequenced was central memory CD4+ T cells from blood. The chain carries TRBV10-3 and TRBJ2-3, with TRBD2 matching over 9 bases. The CDR3 loop is CAIKDSSGASTDTQYF. In DNA, the CDR3 is TGTGCCATCAAGGATTCTAGCGGGGCTAGCACAGATACGCAGTATTTT.